The clone carrying this T cell receptor (beta chain) is classed as large. This sample is drawn from a study of cytomegalovirus exposure and HLA in healthy donors. The PCR was carried out with 60 Vbeta primers and 13 Jbeta primers. TCRdb's table, derived via immunoSEQ multiplex PCR, lists solely in-frame clones and lacks some. Among 200,000 to 250,000 clones listed, 65% to 85% were seen once. The sample taken for sequencing was PBMCs. The receptor was derived from a man between 25 and 39 years old in good health and CMV-seronegative.

The CDR3 region has the DNA TGTGCCAGCATACTCGGGGACTCTGGGGCCAACGTCCTGACTTTC. Its protein product is CASILGDSGANVLTF. The V call is TRBV6-1, the J call TRBJ2-6, with a weak D call TRBD2 (5 bases). Trimming removed 7 bases at V and 0 bases at J, with 10 bases between. The CDR3 has 15 residues. From germline, CDR1 is MNHNS and CDR2 SASEGT.